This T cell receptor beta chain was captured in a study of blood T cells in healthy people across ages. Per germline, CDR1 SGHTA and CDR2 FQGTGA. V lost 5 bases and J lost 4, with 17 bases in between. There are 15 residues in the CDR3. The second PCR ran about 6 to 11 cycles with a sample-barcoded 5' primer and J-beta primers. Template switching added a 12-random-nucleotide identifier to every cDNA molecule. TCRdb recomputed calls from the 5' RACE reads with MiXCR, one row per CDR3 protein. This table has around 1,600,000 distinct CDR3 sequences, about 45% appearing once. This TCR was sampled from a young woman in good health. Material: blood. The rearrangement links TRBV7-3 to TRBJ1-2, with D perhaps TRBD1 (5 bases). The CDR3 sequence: CASSPAGTQGYGYTF. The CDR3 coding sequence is TGTGCCAGCAGCCCCGCAGGGACCCAAGGCTATGGCTACACCTTC.